The 4 T cell receptor beta chains given below trace back to one sample, sequenced in a study of OX40 agonist ivuxolimab in advanced cancers. This table comes from immunoSEQ multiplex PCR, and its TCRdb copy is limited to in-frame clones, with some not included. The sample yields 60,000 to 90,000 clones, over 75% seen once. The sample consisted of CD4+ or CD8+ T cells sorted from blood, taken in a trial of the OX40 agonist ivuxolimab. The receptors were sampled from an adult with an advanced solid tumor such as melanoma, head and neck, liver or kidney cancer.

Worth noting for this clone: The same CDR3 is also encoded by other DNA sequences in this sample. The chain recombines TRBV2 with TRBJ1-3; TRBD1 might be the D (5 bases). The V end lost 1 base, the J end lost 3 bases, and 7 bases lay between the germline ends. Germline CDR1 reads SNHLY; CDR2 reads FYNNEI. The CDR3 extends over 14 amino acids. The CDR3 DNA reads TGTGCCAGCAGTGAAGGGGGCCGTGGAAACACCATATATTTT. This gives the protein CASSEGGRGNTIYF.

This chain uses TRBV27 with TRBJ1-2, with unresolved D. V was trimmed by 8 bases and J by 7 bases, leaving 17 bases between them. Germline lookup yields CDR1 MNHEY and CDR2 SMNVEV (reference sequence). The CDR3 has 13 residues. Here the CDR3 reads CASGPWPGFGYTF. CDR3 coding DNA: TGTGCCAGCGGACCCTGGCCTGGATTTGGCTACACCTTC.

The V call is TRBV28, the J call TRBJ1-3, with 8 bases lining up with TRBD1. Germline V gives CDR1 MDHEN, CDR2 SYDVKM. The CDR3 covers 14 residues. J lost 8 bases, V lost 6 bases, and 9 bases had no gene match. CDR3 region: CASRAWQGAYTIYF. The CDR3 coding sequence is TGTGCCAGCAGGGCGTGGCAGGGGGCCTACACCATATATTTT. The variable domain in full, with the rest retrieved from reference TRBV28 and TRBJ1-3, is DVKVTQSSRYLVKRTGEKVFLECVQDMDHENMFWYRQDPGLGLRLIYFSYDVKMKEKGDIPEGYSVSREKKERFSLILESASTNQTSMYLCASRAWQGAYTIYFGEGSWLTVV.

The chain combines TRBV28 with TRBJ2-7; D is possibly TRBD2 (5 bases). The V gene's germline CDR1 is MDHEN and CDR2 SYDVKM. Trimming pared 4 bases from V and 1 base from J, leaving 11 bases between. The CDR3 contains 14 residues. The CDR3 loop is CASSSSWRSYEQYF. The CDR3, as DNA: TGTGCCAGCAGTTCTAGTTGGAGGTCCTACGAGCAGTACTTC. The full variable domain, rest sourced from reference TRBV28 and TRBJ2-7, is DVKVTQSSRYLVKRTGEKVFLECVQDMDHENMFWYRQDPGLGLRLIYFSYDVKMKEKGDIPEGYSVSREKKERFSLILESASTNQTSMYLCASSSSWRSYEQYFGPGTRLTVT.